A selection of T cell receptor beta chains follows, all from one sample in a study of response to subunit inactivated influenza vaccine. Using its own MiXCR run on the RT-PCR reads, TCRdb lists one record per CDR3 protein. The sample includes a few hundred thousand distinct CDR3 sequences, 14% of them seen just once. Sequencing was performed on PBMCs from blood, taken about 12 days after vaccination. These TCRs come from a man in his fifties or sixties who received an inactivated influenza vaccine. Both conserved end residues are part of each CDR3. A D gene is named only where the DNA matches it firmly. Expanded clones are given a class, and other clones once, few, many or no size at all.

TRBV9	TRBJ2-5	TRBD2	.	TGTGCCAGCAGCGTAGCCTCGGGAGGGCCGGGAGAGACCCAGTACTTC	CASSVASGGPGETQYF
TRBV10-3	TRBJ2-7	TRBD1	.	TGTGCCATCAGTGACCCGGGACAGCGCTCCTACGAGCAGTACTTC	CAISDPGQRSYEQYF
TRBV29-1	TRBJ2-5	TRBD2	few	TGCAGCGTTGAGGGGGGAGGGCCAGAGACCCAGTACTTC	CSVEGGGPETQYF
TRBV6-2/TRBV6-3	TRBJ1-1	.	few	TGTGCCAGCAGTTACAGGGGACCTATGAACACTGAAGCTTTCTTT	CASSYRGPMNTEAFF
TRBV13	TRBJ2-7	.	.	TGTGCCAGCAGCTCCCTGTTAAGGAGAGGGGAGCAGTACTTC	CASSSLLRRGEQYF
TRBV3-1	TRBJ1-2	.	.	TGTGCCAGCAGCAGCGGACGCCAGGGCTACACCTTC	CASSSGRQGYTF
TRBV9	TRBJ1-1	.	many	TGTGCCAGCAGTGTCGCGGTGAACACTGAAGCTTTCTTT	CASSVAVNTEAFF
TRBV30	TRBJ1-1	.	.	TGTGCCTGGAGTGTTCGGTTCGGCAGGGGCACTGAAGCTTTCTTT	CAWSVRFGRGTEAFF
TRBV12-3/TRBV12-4	TRBJ2-3	.	few	TGTGCCACCGCCTTGCGGGGAGCAGATACGCAGTATTTT	CATALRGADTQYF
TRBV5-1	TRBJ2-3	TRBD2	.	TGCGCCAGCAGCTCAGGACTAGCGGGGCCCAACACAGATACGCAGTATTTT	CASSSGLAGPNTDTQYF
TRBV6-1	TRBJ2-7	.	few	TGTGCCAGCAGTGAAGTCGCCACCTACGAGCAGTACTTC	CASSEVATYEQYF
TRBV7-2	TRBJ2-7	TRBD1	.	TGTGCCAGCAGCTATACGGGACAGGCCTACGAGCAGTACTTC	CASSYTGQAYEQYF
TRBV27	TRBJ2-2	.	.	TGTGCCAGCAGTTTATCAGTCTGGGATTGGCCCGGGGAGCTGTTTTTT	CASSLSVWDWPGELFF
TRBV14	TRBJ1-1	.	.	TGTGCCAGCAGACGCCCCCGGGGTCGGGGGGTTAACACTGAAGCTTTCTTT	CASRRPRGRGVNTEAFF
TRBV5-1	TRBJ2-7	.	few	TGCGCCAGCAGCTCACCGACGGGTTCCCCCTCCTACGAGCAGTACTTC	CASSSPTGSPSYEQYF
TRBV12-3/TRBV12-4	TRBJ1-5	.	.	TGTGCCAGCAGTCCCGGTCCCTCGGGTCAGCCCCAGCATTTT	CASSPGPSGQPQHF
TRBV24-1	TRBJ2-2	.	many	TGTGCCACCAGTGAAGGGCGAGGGGCACCCGGGGAGCTGTTTTTT	CATSEGRGAPGELFF
TRBV6-5	TRBJ2-7	.	.	TGTGCCAGCGTAGGGTCGGCCTACGAGCAGTACTTC	CASVGSAYEQYF
TRBV3-1	TRBJ2-5	TRBD2	.	TGTGCCAGCAGCCAAGAAGGAGCGGGGGGGCCATGGGAGACCCAGTACTTC	CASSQEGAGGPWETQYF
TRBV7-2	TRBJ2-7	TRBD2	.	TGTGCCAGCAGAACCGGGACTAGTCCGGGAAAGCAGTACTTC	CASRTGTSPGKQYF
TRBV5-1	TRBJ2-1	TRBD2	.	TGCGCCAGCAGTTTGCTAGCGGGGCCCTCCAATGAGCAGTTCTTC	CASSLLAGPSNEQFF
TRBV10-3	TRBJ2-7	.	few	TGTGCCATCAGTGACCCGGGACACACAGGCGACGAGCAGTACTTC	CAISDPGHTGDEQYF
TRBV9	TRBJ2-3	.	.	TGTGCCAGCAGCCCCTTCCGGACTTCTAGCACAGATACGCAGTATTTT	CASSPFRTSSTDTQYF
TRBV11-2	TRBJ2-2	.	.	TGTGCCAGCAGCCTAGGTTTCGGACGGGGTGGAACCGGGGAGCTGTTTTTT	CASSLGFGRGGTGELFF